The 19 T cell receptor beta chains presented below share a single source sample, sequenced in a study of lymphopenia after photon versus proton radiotherapy. The data were produced by immunoSEQ multiplex PCR, yet TCRdb's version contains in-frame clones alone and is incomplete. Of about 49,000 clones listed, more than 70% are singletons. The sequenced sample was peripheral blood, obtained from a patient treated with photon-based radiotherapy. These receptors all come from a man aged 50 to 60 with gastric cancer.

The J gene is TRBJ2-7, the V gene TRBV6-5; 8 positions match TRBD2. Germline loops: CDR1 MNHEY, CDR2 SVGAGI. CDR3 length equals 16 residues. V was pared by 0 bases and J by 4 bases, with 8 bases of the junction left unmatched. The CDR3 loop reads CASSYSVLADNYEQYF. For the CDR3, the DNA is TGTGCCAGCAGTTACTCGGTACTAGCGGATAATTACGAGCAGTACTTC.

This clone was detected once. The chain has TRBV4-3 and TRBJ2-3, with D possibly called TRBD1 or TRBD2 (6 bases each). Germline lookup yields CDR1 LGHNA and CDR2 YSLEER. Deletions cut 5 bases from V and 9 bases from J, with 21 bases between. This CDR3 comprises 15 residues. This chain's CDR3 is CASSEGGTSAGTQYF. The CDR3 nucleotides are TGCGCCAGCAGCGAAGGGGGGACTTCGGCTGGCACGCAGTATTTT.

V is TRBV2 and J is TRBJ1-2, with a weak D call TRBD1 (5 bases). V lost 7 bases to trimming and J lost 5 bases, with 14 bases between them. The CDR3 has 13 residues. Germline CDR1 reads SNHLY; CDR2 reads FYNNEI. Here the CDR3 reads CASTVDSRYGYTF. DNA of the CDR3: TGTGCCAGCACCGTAGACAGCCGGTATGGCTACACCTTC. Filled out from reference TRBV2 and TRBJ1-2, the complete variable domain reads EPEVTQTPSHQVTQMGQEVILRCVPISNHLYFYWYRQILGQKVEFLVSFYNNEISEKSEIFDDQFSVERPDGSNFTLKIRSTKLEDSAMYFCASTVDSRYGYTFGSGTRLTVV.

The CDR3 here is CASRRGLAGETDTQYF. The CDR3 DNA reads TGTGCCAGCAGACGAGGACTAGCGGGAGAAACAGATACGCAGTATTTT. The chain joins TRBV2 to TRBJ2-3, with 13 nucleotides matching TRBD2. The CDR3 loop spans 16 amino acids. V was pared by 6 bases and J by 3 bases, with 6 bases of the junction left unmatched. The germline V gene encodes CDR1 SNHLY and CDR2 FYNNEI.

The chain is built from TRBV11-2 and TRBJ2-5, with 13 bases matching TRBD2. Germline values: CDR1 SGHAT, CDR2 FQNNGV. The CDR3 totals 15 residues. The V gene end was trimmed by 5 bases and the J gene end by 4 bases; junction bases not matched to a gene: 4. CDR3 nucleotide sequence: TGTGCCAGCAGCCGACGGACTAGCGGGGGAGAGACCCAGTACTTC. The encoded protein is CASSRRTSGGETQYF.

As DNA, the CDR3 is TGTGCCAGCAGTGTGGCAGGCTTACAAGAGACCCAGTACTTC. It specifies CASSVAGLQETQYF. This chain uses TRBV6-1 with TRBJ2-5; D gene ambiguous. Trimming shortened V by 4 bases and J by 2 bases, and 11 bases separated the two germline ends. From germline, CDR1 is MNHNS and CDR2 SASEGT. This CDR3 has 14 residues.

The chain is built from TRBV19 and TRBJ2-1; TRBD2 matches 12 bases. Trimming cost V 6 bases and J 8 bases; bases outside gene matches: 8. The germline V gene encodes CDR1 LNHDA and CDR2 SQIVND (reference sequence). CDR3 size: 15 residues. The CDR3 nucleotides are TGTGCCAGTAGCCCGACTAGCGGGAGTCTGGATGAGCAGTTCTTC. The encoded protein is CASSPTSGSLDEQFF.

The genes are TRBV7-9 and TRBJ2-7; D is unresolved. The germline gives CDR1 SEHNR, CDR2 FQNEAQ (reference sequence). Trimming took off 4 bases at V and 3 bases at J, with 7 bases between the two ends. This CDR3 is 12 amino acids long. This chain's CDR3 is CASSSQNYEQYF. CDR3 in DNA: TGTGCCAGCAGCTCTCAGAACTACGAGCAGTACTTC.

This clone appeared a single time. V is TRBV5-1 and J is TRBJ1-2; no reliable D call. Germline V gene lookup returns CDR1 SGHRS and CDR2 YFSETQ. This CDR3 has 15 amino acids. Trimming stripped 0 bases from V and 3 bases from J, with 12 bases between. The CDR3 DNA is TGCGCCAGCAGCTTGGGCCTTGGATCTTACTATGGCTACACCTTC. This encodes CASSLGLGSYYGYTF.

V and J are TRBV5-4 and TRBJ2-1; D is unresolved. Between the trimmed V and J ends, which lost 0 bases and 7 bases, there was a span of 14 bases. Looked up from germline, CDR1 is SGHNT and CDR2 is YYREEE (reference sequence). The CDR3 covers 15 residues. The CDR3 nucleotides read TGTGCCAGCAGCTTGGTCCTCGGGCCTAGGAATGAGCAGTTCTTC. This gives the protein CASSLVLGPRNEQFF.

The genes are TRBV2 and TRBJ2-1; 9 nucleotides match TRBD1. Trimming at V came to 6 bases and at J to 4 bases, leaving 19 bases not matched to a gene. CDR1 SNHLY and CDR2 FYNNEI come from the germline V gene. The CDR3 length is 19 residues. CDR3 sequence (DNA): TGTGCCAGCAGGGGGGACAGGGTCAATCACCCTGAGAATTACAATGAGCAGTTCTTC. This codes for CASRGDRVNHPENYNEQFF.

This clone has just one count. The V call is TRBV5-4, the J call TRBJ2-2, with D tentatively TRBD1 or TRBD2 (5 bases each). The CDR3 sequence is 15 residues long. V lost 4 bases, J lost 1 base, and 11 bases lay in between. Per germline, CDR1 SGHNT and CDR2 YYREEE (reference sequence). CDR3 DNA: TGTGCCAGCAGCCCCGGGACGGTGAACACCGGGGAGCTGTTTTTT. Residues: CASSPGTVNTGELFF.

This clone was counted a single time. The chain combines TRBV11-3 with TRBJ2-3, with a tentative D call TRBD1 (5 bases). V was trimmed by 3 bases and J by 0 bases, leaving 10 bases between them. The CDR3 contains 15 residues. Per germline, CDR1 SGHNT and CDR2 YENEEA. Here the CDR3 reads CASSLGRSSTDTQYF. The CDR3 region has the DNA TGTGCCAGCAGCTTGGGGCGGAGCAGCACAGATACGCAGTATTTT.

The CDR3 is CASSPTSGSMNEQFF. CDR3 in DNA: TGTGCCAGCAGCCCGACTAGCGGGAGCATGAATGAGCAGTTCTTC. This rearrangement joins TRBV5-5 to TRBJ2-1; 12 bases agree with TRBD2. The junction had 6 bases not matched to a gene; V was cut back by 4 bases and J by 7 bases. Germline V gene lookup returns CDR1 SGHKS and CDR2 YYEKEE (reference sequence). The CDR3 consists of 15 residues.

The V gene is TRBV5-1, the J gene TRBJ2-7; D unclear. Germline V CDR1 and CDR2: SGHRS, YFSETQ. This CDR3 spans 14 amino acids. Trimming took off 1 base at V and 2 bases at J, with 10 bases between the two ends. Here the CDR3 reads CASSLFGFPYEQYF. CDR3 nucleotides: TGCGCCAGCAGCTTGTTCGGTTTTCCCTACGAGCAGTACTTC.

V and J are TRBV28 and TRBJ2-7; D uncertain. The V end was cut by 4 bases, the J end by 3 bases, with 4 bases between. The CDR3 loop spans 11 amino acids. From germline, CDR1 is MDHEN and CDR2 SYDVKM. The CDR3 loop reads CASSSGYEQYF. The DNA of the CDR3 is TGTGCCAGCAGTTCGGGCTACGAGCAGTACTTC.

This clone has a handful of counts. The rearrangement links TRBV11-2 to TRBJ2-1, with 11 bases that match TRBD2. Germline CDR1 is SGHAT and CDR2 is FQNNGV. This CDR3 has 14 amino acids. V shed 11 bases, J shed 6 bases, and the junction held 9 bases outside the gene matches. The CDR3 here is CAGQGLAGSNEQFF. CDR3 nucleotides: TGTGCCGGACAAGGACTAGCGGGTAGCAATGAGCAGTTCTTC.

V usage is TRBV5-8 and J usage is TRBJ2-3; perhaps D is TRBD1 or TRBD2 (6 bases each). Per the germline V gene, CDR1 is SGHTS and CDR2 is YDEGEE. V lost 1 base and J 2 bases, leaving 11 bases between the germline ends. The CDR3 covers 15 residues. The CDR3 spells CASSLTGRPTDTQYF. CDR3 coding DNA: TGTGCCAGCAGCTTGACAGGGAGGCCCACAGATACGCAGTATTTT.

The chain combines TRBV28 with TRBJ2-3; the match to TRBD2 covers 8 bases. Germline assignment: CDR1 MDHEN and CDR2 SYDVKM. Trimming at V came to 4 bases and at J to 0 bases, leaving 9 bases not matched to a gene. CDR3 length equals 17 residues. The chain's CDR3 is CASSSIRSGTSTDTQYF. As DNA, the CDR3 is TGTGCCAGCAGTTCGATTCGTAGCGGGACTAGCACAGATACGCAGTATTTT.